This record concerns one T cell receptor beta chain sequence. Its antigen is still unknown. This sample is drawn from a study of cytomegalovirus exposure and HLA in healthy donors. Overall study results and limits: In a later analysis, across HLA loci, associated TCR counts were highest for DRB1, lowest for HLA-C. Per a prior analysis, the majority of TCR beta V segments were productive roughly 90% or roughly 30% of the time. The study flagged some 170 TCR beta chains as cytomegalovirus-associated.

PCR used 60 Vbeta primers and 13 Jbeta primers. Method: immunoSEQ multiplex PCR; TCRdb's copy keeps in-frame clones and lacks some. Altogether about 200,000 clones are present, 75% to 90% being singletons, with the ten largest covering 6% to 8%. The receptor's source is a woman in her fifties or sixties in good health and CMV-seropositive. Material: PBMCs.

DNA of the CDR3: TGTGCCAGCAGCTTAGGTGAGCACTATGGCTACACCTTC. Protein product: CASSLGEHYGYTF. The chain carries TRBV7-2 and TRBJ1-2; D gene ambiguous. V lost 1 base, J lost 3 bases, and 6 bases lay in between. The CDR3 is made up of 13 amino acids. The germline V gene encodes CDR1 SGHTA and CDR2 FQGNSA.